The sequence of this TCR beta chain was determined in a study of cytomegalovirus exposure and HLA in healthy donors. Findings and caveats of the study: The study recorded 160 or so TCR beta chains that were cytomegalovirus-associated.

V lost 5 bases and J 3 bases, leaving 20 bases between the germline ends. Germline V gene data show CDR1 as MDHEN and CDR2 as SYDVKM. This CDR3 comprises 16 residues. For this clone: The target antigen is unknown.

The PCR was carried out with 60 Vbeta primers and 13 Jbeta primers. Produced via immunoSEQ multiplex PCR; TCRdb's table is partial and in-frame only. The table records tens of thousands of clones, more than 50% of them present only once. This TCR came from a male donor in good health and CMV-seropositive. J is TRBJ2-7 and V is TRBV28, with D hard to call. Specimen: PBMCs. The CDR3 DNA is TGTGCCAGCAGTCCTCGCATGGTGGGCAGAAACTACGAGCAGTACTTC. Protein: CASSPRMVGRNYEQYF.